This T cell receptor (beta chain) appears in the sequencing data of a study of T cell changes during pregnancy in multiple sclerosis. Germline V CDR1 and CDR2: SGHRS, YFSETQ. Trimming cost V 3 bases and J 4 bases; bases outside gene matches: 9. The CDR3 length is 15 residues. The repertoire was sequenced with immunoSEQ multiplex PCR; TCRdb's copy has only in-frame clones and lacks some. The sample includes around 57,000 clones, just under 90% of them seen just once. The sequences come from peripheral blood, collected in the first trimester of pregnancy. The TCR sequence derives from a female donor in good health, enrolled as a control in a pregnancy study. The gene calls are TRBV5-1 and TRBJ1-2; 7 bases align to TRBD1. Here the CDR3 reads CASSSTAGDSYGYTF. The CDR3 coding sequence is TGCGCCAGCAGCTCGACGGCCGGGGACAGCTATGGCTACACCTTC.